The clone carrying this T cell receptor (beta chain) appeared a few times. Other DNA sequences of this sample code for an identical CDR3. PCR involved 60 Vbeta and 13 Jbeta primers. Some clones are missing from TCRdb's copy, which holds only in-frame ones; the method was immunoSEQ multiplex PCR. Here the sample spans 130,000 or so clones, roughly 82% being singletons. The entry originates in a study of cytomegalovirus exposure and HLA in healthy donors. The wider study: Counted in an early data release were roughly 87 million unique TCRs from HLA-typed donors.

V was trimmed by 3 bases and J by 3 bases, leaving 8 bases between them. CDR1 SGHTA and CDR2 FQGNSA come from the germline V gene. The CDR3 sequence is 13 residues long. The V and J genes are TRBV7-2 and TRBJ1-2, with TRBD1 as a possible D gene (6 bases). The sequence derives from a woman in her 40s in good health and CMV-seropositive. Material: PBMCs. CDR3 sequence (DNA): TGTGCCAGCAGCTTGGACAGAGACTATGGCTACACCTTC. This codes for CASSLDRDYGYTF.